These T cell receptor beta chains were read from a single sample in a study of cytomegalovirus exposure and HLA in healthy donors. Data came from immunoSEQ multiplex PCR; TCRdb stores just in-frame clones and leaves some out. Of hundreds of thousands of clones listed, 80% to 90% are singletons. Sequencing input: PBMCs. The receptors were sampled from a woman aged 18 to 35 in good health and CMV-seronegative. Both conserved end residues are part of each CDR3. A D gene is named only where the DNA matches it firmly. Size is omitted from some rows. Given values are once, few, many or a class for expanded clones.

cdr3_length: 13; v_call: TRBV5-1; d_call: .; clone_size: .; j_call: TRBJ2-3; cdr3_aa: CASSRLSTDTQYF; cdr3_nt: TGCGCCAGCAGCCGACTGAGCACAGATACGCAGTATTTT
cdr3_length: 14; v_call: TRBV27; d_call: TRBD1; clone_size: .; j_call: TRBJ1-2; cdr3_aa: CASSPTPTGVPYTF; cdr3_nt: TGTGCCAGCAGTCCAACTCCGACAGGGGTACCCTACACCTTC
cdr3_length: 15; v_call: TRBV16; d_call: .; clone_size: .; j_call: TRBJ2-5; cdr3_aa: CASSQYPQGQETQYF; cdr3_nt: TGTGCCAGCAGCCAATACCCGCAGGGCCAAGAGACCCAGTACTTC
cdr3_length: 17; v_call: TRBV11-3; d_call: .; clone_size: .; j_call: TRBJ2-3; cdr3_aa: CASSTAIGRTDTDTQYF; cdr3_nt: TGTGCCAGCAGCACAGCCATCGGGAGGACAGACACAGATACGCAGTATTTT
cdr3_length: 15; v_call: TRBV7-3; d_call: .; clone_size: few; j_call: TRBJ2-1; cdr3_aa: CASSPPGRGYNEQFF; cdr3_nt: TGTGCCAGCAGCCCACCCGGCCGCGGCTACAATGAGCAGTTCTTC
cdr3_length: 16; v_call: TRBV18; d_call: TRBD1; clone_size: .; j_call: TRBJ1-1; cdr3_aa: CASSRGTGTLNTEAFF; cdr3_nt: TGTGCCAGCTCAAGGGGGACAGGGACCTTGAACACTGAAGCTTTCTTT
cdr3_length: 11; v_call: TRBV9; d_call: .; clone_size: .; j_call: TRBJ2-1; cdr3_aa: CASSVVSEQFF; cdr3_nt: TGTGCCAGCAGCGTAGTTAGTGAGCAGTTCTTC
cdr3_length: 13; v_call: TRBV29-1; d_call: .; clone_size: .; j_call: TRBJ1-1; cdr3_aa: CSVAGVLNTEAFF; cdr3_nt: TGCAGCGTTGCGGGGGTGTTGAACACTGAAGCTTTCTTT
cdr3_length: 13; v_call: TRBV6-1; d_call: .; clone_size: .; j_call: TRBJ1-3; cdr3_aa: CASSRGNGNTIYF; cdr3_nt: TGTGCCAGCAGTCGGGGAAATGGAAACACCATATATTTT
cdr3_length: 14; v_call: TRBV6-5; d_call: .; clone_size: .; j_call: TRBJ1-2; cdr3_aa: CASMGAGANYGYTF; cdr3_nt: TGTGCCAGCATGGGGGCCGGAGCTAACTATGGCTACACCTTC
cdr3_length: 15; v_call: TRBV19; d_call: .; clone_size: .; j_call: TRBJ1-6; cdr3_aa: CASSIQGQGNSPLHF; cdr3_nt: TGTGCCAGTAGTATTCAGGGGCAGGGGAATTCACCCCTCCACTTT
cdr3_length: 15; v_call: TRBV23-1; d_call: .; clone_size: .; j_call: TRBJ1-1; cdr3_aa: CASSQYQGLDTEAFF; cdr3_nt: TGCGCCAGCAGTCAATATCAGGGCTTGGACACTGAAGCTTTCTTT
cdr3_length: 14; v_call: TRBV7-2; d_call: .; clone_size: .; j_call: TRBJ2-5; cdr3_aa: CASSRIAAQETQYF; cdr3_nt: TGTGCCAGCAGCAGGATAGCGGCCCAAGAGACCCAGTACTTC
cdr3_length: 15; v_call: TRBV11-3; d_call: TRBD1; clone_size: .; j_call: TRBJ2-3; cdr3_aa: CASSPGMVRTGTQYF; cdr3_nt: TGTGCCAGCAGCCCCGGTATGGTGAGGACAGGTACGCAGTATTTT
cdr3_length: 12; v_call: TRBV30; d_call: TRBD1; clone_size: once; j_call: TRBJ1-5; cdr3_aa: CAWGQGNQPQHF; cdr3_nt: TGTGCCTGGGGACAGGGCAATCAGCCCCAGCATTTT
cdr3_length: 15; v_call: TRBV27; d_call: TRBD1; clone_size: .; j_call: TRBJ2-1; cdr3_aa: CASSALQGAYNEQFF; cdr3_nt: TGTGCCAGCAGTGCCCTACAGGGGGCCTACAATGAGCAGTTCTTC
cdr3_length: 15; v_call: TRBV19; d_call: TRBD1; clone_size: .; j_call: TRBJ1-1; cdr3_aa: CASSMTGGLNTEAFF; cdr3_nt: TGTGCCAGTAGTATGACAGGGGGTTTGAACACTGAAGCTTTCTTT
cdr3_length: 16; v_call: TRBV9; d_call: .; clone_size: once; j_call: TRBJ2-3; cdr3_aa: CASSVGGPRVTDTQYF; cdr3_nt: TGTGCCAGCAGCGTAGGGGGGCCAAGGGTCACAGATACGCAGTATTTT
cdr3_length: 16; v_call: TRBV7-6; d_call: TRBD2; clone_size: .; j_call: TRBJ2-5; cdr3_aa: CASSFPPGLHQETQYF; cdr3_nt: TGTGCCAGCAGCTTTCCGCCGGGACTACACCAAGAGACCCAGTACTTC
cdr3_length: 15; v_call: TRBV7-2; d_call: TRBD2; clone_size: .; j_call: TRBJ2-7; cdr3_aa: CASSHSLLRGYEQYF; cdr3_nt: TGTGCCAGCAGCCACAGCCTTTTGCGGGGGTACGAGCAGTACTTC
cdr3_length: 13; v_call: TRBV7-9; d_call: .; clone_size: .; j_call: TRBJ2-5; cdr3_aa: CASSLRTEETQYF; cdr3_nt: TGTGCCAGCAGCTTAAGGACAGAAGAGACCCAGTACTTC
cdr3_length: 15; v_call: TRBV7-9; d_call: TRBD2; clone_size: once; j_call: TRBJ2-3; cdr3_aa: CSSLLSGANADTQYF; cdr3_nt: TGTTCCAGCCTATTAAGCGGGGCGAATGCAGATACGCAGTATTTT
cdr3_length: 15; v_call: TRBV5-1; d_call: .; clone_size: .; j_call: TRBJ1-2; cdr3_aa: CASSLDLGNSYGYTF; cdr3_nt: TGCGCCAGCAGCTTGGACCTAGGTAACTCCTATGGCTACACCTTC
cdr3_length: 14; v_call: TRBV25-1; d_call: .; clone_size: .; j_call: TRBJ1-6; cdr3_aa: CASSTAHYNSPLHF; cdr3_nt: TGTGCCAGCAGTACAGCTCACTATAATTCACCCCTCCACTTT
cdr3_length: 17; v_call: TRBV5-1; d_call: TRBD2; clone_size: .; j_call: TRBJ2-5; cdr3_aa: CASSSGFSGGGQETQYF; cdr3_nt: TGCGCCAGCAGCTCCGGATTTAGCGGGGGGGGCCAAGAGACCCAGTACTTC
cdr3_length: 16; v_call: TRBV5-4; d_call: TRBD2; clone_size: .; j_call: TRBJ2-3; cdr3_aa: CASSLGLAGVLDTQYF; cdr3_nt: TGTGCCAGCAGTTTAGGACTAGCGGGAGTTCTAGATACGCAGTATTTT
cdr3_length: 13; v_call: TRBV7-9; d_call: .; clone_size: .; j_call: TRBJ1-2; cdr3_aa: CASSLTDSYGYTF; cdr3_nt: TGTGCCAGCAGCTTGACCGACAGCTATGGCTACACCTTC
cdr3_length: 15; v_call: TRBV4-1; d_call: .; clone_size: .; j_call: TRBJ2-1; cdr3_aa: CASSPATGPHNEQFF; cdr3_nt: TGCGCCAGCAGCCCGGCGACAGGACCCCACAATGAGCAGTTCTTC
cdr3_length: 13; v_call: TRBV7-8; d_call: TRBD2; clone_size: .; j_call: TRBJ2-1; cdr3_aa: CASTGRFYNEQFF; cdr3_nt: TGTGCCAGCACCGGGAGGTTCTACAATGAGCAGTTCTTC
cdr3_length: 18; v_call: TRBV7-9; d_call: .; clone_size: .; j_call: TRBJ2-1; cdr3_aa: CASSAPLEAGWSYNEQFF; cdr3_nt: TGTGCCAGCAGCGCGCCATTGGAGGCGGGCTGGTCCTACAATGAGCAGTTCTTC
cdr3_length: 14; v_call: TRBV2; d_call: TRBD2; clone_size: .; j_call: TRBJ2-5; cdr3_aa: CASIRGGSGETQYF; cdr3_nt: TGTGCCAGCATCCGCGGGGGGTCAGGAGAGACCCAGTACTTC
cdr3_length: 14; v_call: TRBV2; d_call: .; clone_size: once; j_call: TRBJ1-1; cdr3_aa: CASNWGGVNTEAFF; cdr3_nt: TGTGCCAGCAATTGGGGGGGCGTGAACACTGAAGCTTTCTTT
cdr3_length: 12; v_call: TRBV7-9; d_call: .; clone_size: .; j_call: TRBJ2-7; cdr3_aa: CASTHRDYEQYF; cdr3_nt: TGTGCCAGCACACACAGGGACTACGAGCAGTACTTC
cdr3_length: 15; v_call: TRBV4-3; d_call: .; clone_size: .; j_call: TRBJ1-2; cdr3_aa: CASSQDSGRTYGYTF; cdr3_nt: TGCGCCAGCAGCCAAGATTCGGGCAGGACATATGGCTACACCTTC
cdr3_length: 14; v_call: TRBV21-1; d_call: .; clone_size: .; j_call: TRBJ2-7; cdr3_aa: CASSKRDSFHEQYF; cdr3_nt: TGTGCCAGCAGCAAAAGGGACAGCTTTCACGAGCAGTACTTC
cdr3_length: 12; v_call: TRBV7-2; d_call: .; clone_size: once; j_call: TRBJ2-3; cdr3_aa: CASSPPSDTQYF; cdr3_nt: TGTGCCAGCAGCCCCCCTTCAGATACGCAGTATTTT
cdr3_length: 15; v_call: TRBV6-1; d_call: TRBD1; clone_size: once; j_call: TRBJ1-2; cdr3_aa: CASSTGTGGNYGYTF; cdr3_nt: TGTGCCAGCAGCACCGGGACAGGGGGAAACTATGGCTATACCTTC
cdr3_length: 18; v_call: TRBV4-3; d_call: TRBD2; clone_size: .; j_call: TRBJ2-1; cdr3_aa: CASSQVPPPGGLDSEQFF; cdr3_nt: TGCGCCAGCAGCCAAGTTCCCCCTCCGGGAGGTCTCGACAGTGAGCAGTTCTTC
cdr3_length: 13; v_call: TRBV18; d_call: .; clone_size: .; j_call: TRBJ2-2; cdr3_aa: CATHPSAAGELFF; cdr3_nt: TGTGCCACCCACCCTAGCGCGGCCGGGGAGCTGTTTTTT
cdr3_length: 16; v_call: TRBV4-1; d_call: .; clone_size: .; j_call: TRBJ2-1; cdr3_aa: CASSQGVGPSYNEQFF; cdr3_nt: TGCGCCAGCAGCCAAGGGGTTGGGCCCTCCTACAATGAGCAGTTCTTC
cdr3_length: 15; v_call: TRBV7-9; d_call: TRBD1; clone_size: .; j_call: TRBJ1-2; cdr3_aa: CASTPEPGGGYGYTF; cdr3_nt: TGTGCCAGCACCCCGGAACCAGGGGGCGGCTATGGCTACACCTTC
cdr3_length: 13; v_call: TRBV19; d_call: .; clone_size: .; j_call: TRBJ1-1; cdr3_aa: CASKGQGPTEAFF; cdr3_nt: TGTGCCAGTAAGGGCCAGGGCCCCACTGAAGCTTTCTTT
cdr3_length: 15; v_call: TRBV7-2; d_call: TRBD2; clone_size: .; j_call: TRBJ2-1; cdr3_aa: CASASGTSAYNEQFF; cdr3_nt: TGTGCCAGCGCTTCCGGGACTAGCGCTTACAATGAGCAGTTCTTC
cdr3_length: 17; v_call: TRBV9; d_call: TRBD2; clone_size: .; j_call: TRBJ2-2; cdr3_aa: CASSITSGLAGVGELFF; cdr3_nt: TGTGCCAGCAGCATTACCTCGGGACTAGCGGGAGTCGGGGAGCTGTTTTTT
cdr3_length: 15; v_call: TRBV30; d_call: .; clone_size: .; j_call: TRBJ1-5; cdr3_aa: CAWSVSFSSNQPQHF; cdr3_nt: TGTGCCTGGAGTGTAAGTTTTAGTAGCAATCAGCCCCAGCATTTT